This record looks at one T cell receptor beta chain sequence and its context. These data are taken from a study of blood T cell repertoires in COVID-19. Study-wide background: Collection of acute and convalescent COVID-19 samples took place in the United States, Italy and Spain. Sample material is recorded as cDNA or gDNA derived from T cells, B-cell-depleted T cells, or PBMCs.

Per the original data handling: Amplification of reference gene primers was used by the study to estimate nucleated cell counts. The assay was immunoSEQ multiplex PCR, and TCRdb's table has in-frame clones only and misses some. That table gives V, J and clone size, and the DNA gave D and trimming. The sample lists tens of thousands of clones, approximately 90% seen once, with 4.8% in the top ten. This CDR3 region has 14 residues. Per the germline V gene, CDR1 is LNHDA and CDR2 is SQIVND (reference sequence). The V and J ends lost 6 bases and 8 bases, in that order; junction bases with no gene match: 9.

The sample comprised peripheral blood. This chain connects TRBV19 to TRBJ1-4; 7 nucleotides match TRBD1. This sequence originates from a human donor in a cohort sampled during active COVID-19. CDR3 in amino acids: CASRPTGSKEKLFF. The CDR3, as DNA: TGTGCCAGTAGACCGACAGGGAGTAAGGAAAAACTGTTTTTT.